The next 27 T cell receptor beta chains were all read from a single sample in a study of blood T cell repertoires in COVID-19. The protocol was immunoSEQ multiplex PCR, while the TCRdb copy is restricted to in-frame clones and leaves out a portion. The sample contains about 250,000 clones, approximately 91% of which appear only once. The specimen was peripheral blood. These receptors were taken from a woman aged 40 to 50 who had recovered from COVID-19.

The chain employs TRBV24-1 and TRBJ2-7; possibly TRBD1 for D (5 bases). Germline CDR1 reads KGHDR; CDR2 reads SFDVKD. The CDR3 extends over 14 amino acids. Trimming pared 1 base from V and 2 bases from J, leaving 8 bases between. Here the CDR3 reads CATSDLGAPYEQYF. DNA of the CDR3: TGTGCCACCAGTGATTTAGGGGCCCCCTACGAGCAGTACTTC.

V is TRBV4-1 and J is TRBJ2-7, with 14 bases aligning to TRBD2. Unmatched junction bases numbered 1, after V lost 1 base and J lost 5 bases. Germline V gives CDR1 MGHRA, CDR2 YSYEKL. This CDR3 has 15 amino acids. The CDR3 region is CASSQGLAGGDEQYF. The CDR3 DNA reads as TGCGCCAGCAGCCAAGGACTAGCGGGAGGGGACGAGCAGTACTTC.

The CDR3 loop reads CASTWTSDQPQHF. The CDR3 DNA follows: TGTGCCAGTACCTGGACAAGCGATCAGCCCCAGCATTTT. The genes are TRBV19 and TRBJ1-5; D is possibly TRBD1 (5 bases). Germline-derived CDR1 and CDR2 are LNHDA and SQIVND (reference sequence). The CDR3 has 13 residues. V gave up 7 bases and J gave up 5 bases, with 12 bases separating them. Using reference TRBV19 and TRBJ1-5 for the parts outside the CDR3, the full variable domain is DGGITQSPKYLFRKEGQNVTLSCEQNLNHDAMYWYRQDPGQGLRLIYYSQIVNDFQKGDIAEGYSVSREKKESFPLTVTSAQKNPTAFYLCASTWTSDQPQHFGDGTRLSIL.

This clone was seen a single time. This chain links TRBV7-3 with TRBJ2-2; the D gene is possibly TRBD1 (6 bases). The CDR3 totals 13 residues. Germline CDR1 SGHTA, CDR2 FQGTGA. With 5 bases removed from V and 5 bases from J, the gap between germline ends came to 9 bases. The DNA of the CDR3 is TGTGCCAGCAGCACACAGGGTACCGGGGAGCTGTTTTTT. Amino acids: CASSTQGTGELFF.

This clone was counted ten times or more. The chain links TRBV20-1 to TRBJ2-3; 7 positions agree with TRBD2. The junction had 1 base not matched to a gene; V was cut back by 6 bases and J by 4 bases. There are 11 residues in the CDR3. In germline, CDR1 is DFQATT, CDR2 SNEGSKA (reference sequence). The CDR3 DNA sequence: TGCAGTGCGGCGGGGGCAGATACGCAGTATTTT. Residues: CSAAGADTQYF.

The chain joins TRBV30 to TRBJ2-2; possibly TRBD2 for D (6 bases). CDR1 and CDR2 (germline): GTSNPN, SVGIG (reference sequence). V lost 0 bases and J 1 base, leaving 12 bases between the germline ends. The CDR3 consists of 16 residues. CDR3 amino acids: CAWSVPGGRNTGELFF. For the CDR3, the DNA is TGTGCCTGGAGTGTACCTGGAGGGCGGAACACCGGGGAGCTGTTTTTT.

This rearrangement joins TRBV30 to TRBJ2-5; D perhaps matches TRBD2 (5 bases). The CDR3 is made up of 14 amino acids. The V end was cut by 3 bases, the J end by 3 bases, with 14 bases between. CDR1 and CDR2 (germline): GTSNPN, SVGIG (reference sequence). This CDR3 reads CAWSVGSGEETQYF. CDR3 coding DNA: TGTGCCTGGAGCGTAGGGAGCGGAGAAGAGACCCAGTACTTC.

The chain combines TRBV4-2 with TRBJ2-1, with D maybe TRBD2 (5 bases). The V gene lost 0 bases and the J gene lost 7 bases, with 16 bases spanning the gap. The germline V gene encodes CDR1 LGHNA and CDR2 YNFKEQ. This CDR3 has 16 amino acids. This CDR3 reads CASSQDRASQLNEQFF. CDR3 sequence (DNA): TGTGCCAGCAGCCAAGATCGGGCTAGCCAATTGAATGAGCAGTTCTTC.

This chain uses TRBV28 with TRBJ2-3, with TRBD2 identical over 8 bases. The germline V gene encodes CDR1 MDHEN and CDR2 SYDVKM. CDR3 length: 16 residues. V shed 5 bases and J 3 bases; nucleotides not matched to a gene: 10. For the CDR3, the DNA is TGTGCCAGCAGTCCCAGATTCGGGAGGGGGACAGATACGCAGTATTTT. Protein: CASSPRFGRGTDTQYF.

The chain joins TRBV10-3 to TRBJ2-1, with TRBD2 identical over 7 bases. The V and J ends lost 0 bases and 4 bases, in that order; junction bases with no gene match: 6. CDR3 size: 16 residues. Germline V gene data show CDR1 as ENHRY and CDR2 as SYGVKD. The CDR3 DNA reads TGTGCCATCAGTGAGTCAGGCGGGAGTGGGTACAATGAGCAGTTCTTC. The encoded protein is CAISESGGSGYNEQFF.

This chain connects TRBV5-1 to TRBJ1-6, with D maybe TRBD1 (5 bases). The CDR3 is made up of 15 amino acids. Trimming left V 0 bases short and J 7 bases short, with 11 bases between. Germline CDR1 reads SGHRS; CDR2 reads YFSETQ. The CDR3 DNA is TGCGCCAGCAGCTTGGGGGCAGGGAAAAATTCACCCCTCCACTTT. Amino acids: CASSLGAGKNSPLHF.

The chain is built from TRBV6-5 and TRBJ2-3; a weak D match, TRBD1 (7 bases). Trimming pared 10 bases from V and 3 bases from J, leaving 17 bases between. The CDR3 has 14 amino acids. CDR1 MNHEY and CDR2 SVGAGI come from the germline V gene. The CDR3 nucleotides are TGTGCCACCGCCCCAGGGGGGCGGACAGATACGCAGTATTTT. Amino acids: CATAPGGRTDTQYF.

The J gene is TRBJ2-1, the V gene TRBV29-1, with 13 nucleotides matching TRBD2. The length of the CDR3 is 16 residues. From germline, CDR1 is SQVTM and CDR2 ANQGSEA. V shed 6 bases and J 9 bases; nucleotides not matched to a gene: 14. The CDR3 nucleotides are TGCAGCGTCCCTAGCCGGAGACTAGCGGGAGGTGGTGAGCAGTTCTTC. Translated: CSVPSRRLAGGGEQFF.

CDR3 sequence reads: CAWTGRIGYGYTF. CDR3 bases: TGTGCCTGGACGGGGAGAATCGGGTATGGCTACACCTTC. The chain recombines TRBV30 with TRBJ1-2; D remains unclear. Germline V gene lookup returns CDR1 GTSNPN and CDR2 SVGIG (reference sequence). V was pared by 4 bases and J by 5 bases, with 14 bases between. This CDR3 region has 13 residues.

This clone was seen a handful of times. V gene TRBV6-6 combines with J gene TRBJ1-5; D not certain. Trimming removed 3 bases at V and 0 bases at J, with 3 bases between. The CDR3 runs to 13 residues. Looked up from germline, CDR1 is MNHNY and CDR2 is SVGAGI (reference sequence). The CDR3 spells CASSYHSNQPQHF. The CDR3 DNA follows: TGTGCCAGCAGTTATCATAGCAATCAGCCCCAGCATTTT.

The V and J genes are TRBV5-1 and TRBJ2-7; perhaps TRBD2 as D (6 bases). The V and J ends lost 1 base and 2 bases respectively, with 16 bases between them. Germline CDR1 is SGHRS and CDR2 is YFSETQ. This CDR3 has 16 amino acids. CDR3 nucleotide sequence: TGCGCCAGCAGCTTGCGGAGCGGAGGCGGGACCTACGAGCAGTACTTC. This translates into CASSLRSGGGTYEQYF.

V gene TRBV5-8 combines with J gene TRBJ2-7, with D possibly matching TRBD1 (6 bases). This CDR3 is 18 amino acids long. The germline gives CDR1 SGHTS, CDR2 YDEGEE. Trimming took 3 bases from V and 1 from J, leaving 23 bases between them. The CDR3 region has the DNA TGTGCCAGCAGCTCCCGACAGGCCACGGACTTATTATCCTACGAGCAGTACTTC. Encoded protein: CASSSRQATDLLSYEQYF. The complete variable domain, with remaining parts taken from reference TRBV5-8 and TRBJ2-7, reads EAGVTQSPTHLIKTRGQQATLRCSPISGHTSVYWYQQALGLGLQFLLWYDEGEERNRGNFPPRFSGRQFPNYSSELNVNALELEDSALYLCASSSRQATDLLSYEQYFGPGTRLTVT.

The CDR3: CASSTWDKTYEQYF. The CDR3 DNA is TGTGCCAGCAGTACCTGGGACAAAACCTACGAGCAGTACTTC. V usage is TRBV6-5 and J usage is TRBJ2-7, with D maybe TRBD1 (6 bases). Looked up from germline, CDR1 is MNHEY and CDR2 is SVGAGI. Trimming removed 5 bases from V and 2 bases from J, with 13 bases in between. The CDR3 loop spans 14 amino acids.

The chain is built from TRBV4-2 and TRBJ2-1; 9 bases align to TRBD2. The trim removed 1 base at V and 12 bases at J, leaving 7 bases unmatched. The V gene's germline CDR1 is LGHNA and CDR2 YNFKEQ. This CDR3 region has 14 residues. The CDR3 nucleotides read TGTGCCAGCAGCCAAGCAACTAGCGGGTATGGGCAGTTCTTC. Protein product: CASSQATSGYGQFF.

The chain carries TRBV6-2 or TRBV6-3 and TRBJ2-5; TRBD2 aligns across 10 bases. The ends lost 2 bases at V and 5 bases at J; junction bases unmatched: 11. The CDR3 runs 17 residues. The germline V gene has CDR1 MNHEY and CDR2 SVGEGT. This CDR3 is CASSYPRAGGPRETQYF. The CDR3 region has the DNA TGTGCCAGCAGTTACCCTAGAGCGGGAGGGCCGCGGGAGACCCAGTACTTC.

The chain employs TRBV4-2 and TRBJ2-3; TRBD2 matches 9 bases. J was trimmed by 3 bases and V by 0 bases; bases with no gene match: 10. Looked up from germline, CDR1 is LGHNA and CDR2 is YNFKEQ. This CDR3 region has 18 residues. CDR3 amino acids: CASSQDRVAGVRTDTQYF. CDR3 bases: TGTGCCAGCAGCCAAGATCGGGTAGCGGGAGTTCGGACAGATACGCAGTATTTT.

V gene TRBV29-1 combines with J gene TRBJ2-7; 9 positions match TRBD1. The CDR3 contains 13 residues. J lost 5 bases, V lost 1 base, and 3 bases had no gene match. Germline CDR1 reads SQVTM; CDR2 reads ANQGSEA. CDR3 sequence: CSVEARTGDEQYF. CDR3 in DNA: TGCAGCGTTGAAGCCCGGACAGGGGACGAGCAGTACTTC.

The chain recombines TRBV18 with TRBJ1-1; maybe TRBD1 (6 bases). The CDR3 runs to 14 residues. Trimming left V 1 base short and J 3 bases short, with 9 bases between. Germline CDR1 and CDR2: KGHSH and LQKENI. The CDR3 DNA is TGTGCCAGCTCACCACGACAGGTGGACACTGAAGCTTTCTTT. This gives the protein CASSPRQVDTEAFF.

This rearrangement joins TRBV19 to TRBJ1-3, with D hard to call. The CDR3 is 15 residues long. In germline, CDR1 is LNHDA, CDR2 SQIVND (reference sequence). V was trimmed by 9 bases and J by 0 bases, leaving 15 bases between them. CDR3 protein: CASLSWASSGNTIYF. The CDR3 bases are TGTGCCAGCCTCTCCTGGGCAAGCTCTGGAAACACCATATATTTT.

The chain combines TRBV30 with TRBJ2-3, with TRBD2 identical over 8 bases. Germline V gene data show CDR1 as GTSNPN and CDR2 as SVGIG (reference sequence). CDR3 length: 14 residues. V lost 4 bases and J lost 2; bases outside the gene matches: 5. CDR3 region: CAWTGGGPTDTQYF. In nucleotides, the CDR3 is TGTGCCTGGACCGGGGGGGGGCCCACAGATACGCAGTATTTT.

The chain uses TRBV5-4 and TRBJ2-5; the D gene is possibly TRBD2 (7 bases). Germline V gene lookup returns CDR1 SGHNT and CDR2 YYREEE (reference sequence). The V end lost 0 bases, the J end lost 5 bases, and 20 bases lay between the germline ends. The CDR3 has 17 residues. CDR3 sequence: CASSLGGGPGGGETQYF. For the CDR3, the DNA is TGTGCCAGCAGCTTGGGAGGCGGGCCGGGGGGCGGGGAGACCCAGTACTTC.

The V and J genes are TRBV27 and TRBJ1-1; maybe TRBD1 (5 bases). V was shortened by 5 bases and J by 4 bases, with 11 bases between the two germline ends. Germline V gives CDR1 MNHEY, CDR2 SMNVEV (reference sequence). This CDR3 contains 13 residues. This chain's CDR3 is CASSTTGSTEAFF. In nucleotides, the CDR3 is TGTGCCAGCAGTACCACAGGATCCACTGAAGCTTTCTTT.